These 17 T cell receptor beta chains were sequenced from one sample in a study of OX40 agonist ivuxolimab in advanced cancers. Assay: immunoSEQ multiplex PCR; the TCRdb copy retains only in-frame clones and omits some. The data contain tens of thousands of clones, around 86% of them seen just once; the ten biggest clones take up around 2%. The sequencing here drew on CD4+ or CD8+ T cells sorted from blood, taken in a trial of the OX40 agonist ivuxolimab. These receptors were obtained from an adult with an advanced solid tumor such as melanoma, head and neck, liver or kidney cancer.

The CDR3 is CASSLAAGSNYGYTF. As DNA, the CDR3 is TGCGCCAGCAGCTTGGCCGCTGGCAGTAACTATGGCTACACCTTC. The chain joins TRBV5-1 to TRBJ1-2, with D unresolved. Germline V gene sequence: CDR1 SGHRS, CDR2 YFSETQ. CDR3 length equals 15 residues. V gave up 0 bases and J gave up 1 base, with 10 bases separating them. The full variable domain, in which reference TRBV5-1 and TRBJ1-2 provide the parts outside the CDR3, is KAGVTQTPRYLIKTRGQQVTLSCSPISGHRSVSWYQQTPGQGLQFLFEYFSETQRNKGNFPGRFSGRQFSNSRSEMNVSTLELGDSALYLCASSLAAGSNYGYTFGSGTRLTVV.

The chain has TRBV6-1 and TRBJ2-1, with TRBD2 as a possible D gene (7 bases). CDR3 length: 12 amino acids. Germline CDR1 is MNHNS and CDR2 is SASEGT. V lost 6 bases, J lost 7 bases, and 10 bases lay in between. The CDR3 region is CASRGGANEQFF. The DNA for the CDR3 is TGTGCCAGCAGAGGGGGGGCGAATGAGCAGTTCTTC.

This clone appeared a single time. The V and J genes are TRBV27 and TRBJ1-2; tentatively, D is TRBD1 (6 bases). Germline V gives CDR1 MNHEY, CDR2 SMNVEV (reference sequence). V was cut by 8 bases and J by 8 bases, with 18 bases left in between. The CDR3 spans 13 residues. The CDR3 loop is CASGFRGAQGYTF. For the CDR3, the DNA is TGTGCCAGCGGATTCCGGGGGGCGCAGGGCTACACCTTC.

This clone has a handful of counts. V and J are TRBV18 and TRBJ1-1; D is unclear. The V and J ends lost 1 base and 1 base respectively, with 1 base between them. This CDR3 region has 12 residues. CDR1 KGHSH and CDR2 LQKENI come from the germline V gene. Here the CDR3 DNA reads TGTGCCAGCTCACCACGGAACACTGAAGCTTTCTTT. Amino acid sequence: CASSPRNTEAFF.

The V gene is TRBV19, the J gene TRBJ2-3; D tentatively fits TRBD1 or TRBD2 (6 bases each). Per germline, CDR1 LNHDA and CDR2 SQIVND (reference sequence). Between the trimmed V and J ends, which lost 3 bases and 3 bases, there was a span of 19 bases. The CDR3 sequence is 17 residues long. In DNA form, the CDR3 reads TGTGCCAGTAGTATTCCCCGGGGGCATGGTAGTACAGATACGCAGTATTTT. The encoded protein is CASSIPRGHGSTDTQYF.

About this clone itself: Germline is not matched at one junction end, which may reflect a read error. The chain has TRBV7-9 and TRBJ2-2; TRBD2 might be the D (7 bases). Germline values: CDR1 SEHNR, CDR2 FQNEAQ (reference sequence). This CDR3 has 18 residues. Written as DNA, the CDR3 is TGTGCCAGCAGAGCCCGGGGGGCCGGGACACTGAACCCCGGGGAGCTGTTTTTT. It is translated as CASRARGAGTLNPGELFF.

This clone has a single count. The chain combines TRBV7-3 with TRBJ1-1; D might be TRBD1 (5 bases). The V end was cut by 1 base, the J end by 3 bases, with 6 bases between. Looked up from germline, CDR1 is SGHTA and CDR2 is FQGTGA. CDR3 length equals 13 residues. CDR3 bases: TGTGCCAGCAGCTTAAGCAGGGACACTGAAGCTTTCTTT. It encodes CASSLSRDTEAFF.

This chain uses TRBV4-1 with TRBJ2-3; no firm D call. The CDR3 has 17 residues. Deletions cut 1 base from V and 2 bases from J, with 16 bases between. The germline gives CDR1 MGHRA, CDR2 YSYEKL. CDR3 in amino acids: CASSQVGLSAYTDTQYF. The CDR3 nucleotides are TGCGCCAGCAGCCAAGTAGGCCTCTCGGCCTACACAGATACGCAGTATTTT.

The chain carries TRBV5-1 and TRBJ1-4; D remains ambiguous. This CDR3 spans 14 amino acids. The V gene's germline CDR1 is SGHRS and CDR2 YFSETQ. V was shortened by 5 bases and J by 0 bases, with 8 bases between the two germline ends. CDR3: CASSTSATNEKLFF. CDR3 coding DNA: TGCGCCAGCAGTACTAGCGCAACTAATGAAAAACTGTTTTTT.

This chain uses TRBV10-2 with TRBJ2-7; TRBD2 aligns across 12 bases. Germline trimming cut 6 bases from V and 2 bases from J; bases unmatched to any gene: 5. This CDR3 spans 15 amino acids. Germline V CDR1 and CDR2: WSHSY, SAAADI. CDR3 residues: CASRLTSGGPYEQYF. CDR3 DNA sequence: TGCGCCAGCAGACTTACTAGCGGGGGGCCCTACGAGCAGTACTTC.

The chain joins TRBV5-4 to TRBJ2-2; D unclear. V shed 3 bases and J shed 4 bases, with 10 bases lying between them. Germline CDR1 is SGHNT and CDR2 is YYREEE (reference sequence). This CDR3 comprises 14 residues. The CDR3 bases are TGTGCCAGCAGCTCCGGCGGCCTCACCGGGGAGCTGTTTTTT. Amino acids: CASSSGGLTGELFF.

This chain links TRBV14 with TRBJ2-6; D remains ambiguous. Trimming took 2 bases from V and 0 from J, leaving 17 bases between them. Germline CDR1 reads SGHDN; CDR2 reads FVKESK. The CDR3 contains 19 residues. CDR3 nucleotide sequence: TGTGCCAGCAGCCAATGGGATGTGGGCAGACACTCTGGGGCCAACGTCCTGACTTTC. This codes for CASSQWDVGRHSGANVLTF.

The chain combines TRBV7-8 with TRBJ1-1; D gene unclear. CDR1 and CDR2 from the germline V gene are SGHVS and FQNEAQ. This CDR3 comprises 12 residues. V was cut by 0 bases and J by 13 bases, with 12 bases left in between. CDR3 DNA sequence: TGTGCCAGCAGCTTAGCGAGTCAGGCTTTTTTCTTT. It encodes CASSLASQAFFF.

This clone has more than one count but fewer than ten. The rearrangement uses TRBV30 and TRBJ2-5; unclear D gene. Trimming stripped 1 base from V and 5 bases from J, with 5 bases between. The CDR3 has 11 amino acids. Germline CDR1 GTSNPN, CDR2 SVGIG (reference sequence). Here the CDR3 DNA reads TGTGCCTGGAGTGGGGCGGAGACCCAGTACTTC. Residues: CAWSGAETQYF.

V is TRBV28 and J is TRBJ2-7; 9 nucleotides align to TRBD1. The CDR3 runs to 15 residues. The germline V gene encodes CDR1 MDHEN and CDR2 SYDVKM. V was clipped by 3 bases and J by 3 bases; unmatched bases: 6. The CDR3 DNA reads as TGTGCCAGCAGTTTCCGGGACAGGGCAAACTACGAGCAGTACTTC. It codes for CASSFRDRANYEQYF.

J is TRBJ1-1 and V is TRBV7-6; D gene unclear. Germline V gene lookup returns CDR1 SGHVS and CDR2 FNYEAQ. V lost 5 bases, J lost 4 bases, and 14 bases lay in between. The CDR3 runs to 14 residues. The CDR3 DNA reads TGTGCCAGCAGCCCTGAACTCGTCGGCACTGAAGCTTTCTTT. It is translated as CASSPELVGTEAFF.

The sample holds a few counts of this clone. This chain uses TRBV10-2 with TRBJ1-2; D is undetermined. The CDR3 is made up of 11 amino acids. Trimming removed 3 bases at V and 11 bases at J, with 10 bases between. Germline CDR1 and CDR2: WSHSY and SAAADI. The CDR3 DNA sequence: TGCGCCAGCAGTGACAGTGCGGCTTACACCTTC. It specifies CASSDSAAYTF.